These 15 T cell receptor beta chains share one sample of origin, sequenced in a study of T-cell reconstitution after alpha-beta-depleted transplantation in children. It was with unique molecular identifiers that the TCRbeta library was prepared. TCRdb processed the PCR reads anew with MiXCR; each CDR3 protein has one entry. The data show 400,000 to 500,000 distinct CDR3 sequences, 11% seen once. The starting material was PBMCs from the stem cell graft donor, obtained from the stem cell graft. Receptors were obtained from a human donor who donated a stem cell graft to a child with acute myeloid leukemia.

This clonotype showed up many times. This rearrangement joins TRBV7-9 to TRBJ2-6; D unresolved. V was trimmed by 3 bases and J by 4 bases, leaving 4 bases between them. This CDR3 region has 13 residues. Germline V gives CDR1 SEHNR, CDR2 FQNEAQ (reference sequence). The CDR3 DNA sequence: TGTGCCAGCAGCTTGCGGGGGGCCAACGTCCTGACTTTC. It encodes CASSLRGANVLTF.

In this sample, this clonotype turned up a few times. The chain combines TRBV29-1 with TRBJ2-1; 7 positions match TRBD1. The CDR3 has 15 amino acids. The J segment lost 3 bases and the V segment lost 2 bases, leaving 7 bases of the junction unmatched. From germline, CDR1 is SQVTM and CDR2 ANQGSEA. The CDR3 DNA reads as TGCAGCGTTGAAAACGACAGGGCTGACTACAATGAGCAGTTCTTC. Translating gives CSVENDRADYNEQFF.

This clonotype was detected ten times or more. This chain links TRBV4-1 with TRBJ2-1; 8 bases match TRBD2. Trimming at V came to 2 bases and at J to 1 base, leaving 4 bases not matched to a gene. The CDR3 loop spans 16 amino acids. Germline CDR1 reads MGHRA; CDR2 reads YSYEKL. The DNA for the CDR3 is TGCGCCAGCAGCCAAAGACTAGCGCAGTCCTACAATGAGCAGTTCTTC. It encodes CASSQRLAQSYNEQFF.

This clonotype was recorded a few times. The chain combines TRBV3-1 with TRBJ2-3; no reliable D call. The CDR3 loop spans 16 amino acids. Trimming removed 3 bases at V and 1 base at J, with 14 bases between. Looked up from germline, CDR1 is LGHDT and CDR2 is YNNKEL (reference sequence). The CDR3 DNA reads as TGTGCCAGCAGCCACGGTAGGGAACTGGGCACAGATACGCAGTATTTT. Translation gives CASSHGRELGTDTQYF.

In this sample, this clonotype turned up a few times. One junction end does not reproduce the germline sequence, and a read error may be involved. The chain is built from TRBV7-7 and TRBJ2-5; TRBD1 aligns across 7 bases. The CDR3 totals 14 residues. CDR1 is SSHAT, CDR2 FNYEAQ, per germline (reference sequence). The CDR3 here is CASSTLQGKETQYF. The CDR3 DNA sequence: TGTGCTAGCAGCACGCTACAGGGGAAAGAGACCCAGTACTTC.

V and J are TRBV5-6 and TRBJ2-1; 10 nucleotides line up with TRBD2. The CDR3 totals 15 residues. Germline V CDR1 and CDR2: SGHDT, YYEEEE. Germline trimming cut 3 bases from V and 7 bases from J; bases unmatched to any gene: 7. The CDR3 DNA reads as TGTGCCAGCAGCTCATCTAGCGGGAGTTGGAATGAGCAGTTCTTC. Its translation: CASSSSSGSWNEQFF.

This clonotype was detected many times. V is TRBV12-3 or TRBV12-4 and J is TRBJ1-3, with 7 bases matching TRBD1. CDR3 length: 17 residues. V gave up 5 bases and J gave up 4 bases; unmatched junction bases: 14. The CDR3 here is CASSPPRQGAWGNTIYF. CDR3 nucleotide sequence: TGTGCCAGCAGTCCGCCCCGACAGGGAGCATGGGGAAACACCATATATTTT.

This sequence joins TRBV5-1 and TRBJ2-3; a weak D match, TRBD1 (6 bases). This CDR3 has 15 amino acids. The germline CDR1 and CDR2 sequences are SGHRS and YFSETQ. V was pared by 4 bases and J by 0 bases, with 12 bases between. In nucleotides, the CDR3 is TGCGCCAGCAGCGCAACGGGACAAAGCACAGATACGCAGTATTTT. The encoded protein is CASSATGQSTDTQYF.

CDR3 sequence reads: CASSYKYRGAEAFF. For the CDR3, the DNA is TGCGCCAGCAGCTATAAATACAGGGGAGCTGAAGCTTTCTTT. This chain joins TRBV5-1 and TRBJ1-1; 7 bases line up with TRBD1. Trimming at V came to 3 bases and at J to 6 bases, leaving 8 bases not matched to a gene. CDR3 length equals 14 residues. Germline V gives CDR1 SGHRS, CDR2 YFSETQ.

V and J are TRBV20-1 and TRBJ2-3; the D gene is possibly TRBD1 (5 bases). The germline V gene has CDR1 DFQATT and CDR2 SNEGSKA (reference sequence). Trimming pared 2 bases from V and 4 bases from J, leaving 13 bases between. The CDR3 is 14 amino acids. Here the CDR3 reads CSARHPAGSDTQYF. The CDR3 nucleotides read TGCAGTGCTAGACACCCGGCAGGGTCAGATACGCAGTATTTT.

This clonotype was counted between two and nine times. The chain has TRBV10-3 and TRBJ2-3; 11 nucleotides match TRBD2. V was pared by 5 bases and J by 5 bases, with 12 bases of the junction left unmatched. Germline CDR1 ENHRY, CDR2 SYGVKD. The CDR3 consists of 17 residues. The CDR3: CAISSHTTSGDQDTQYF. The CDR3 DNA reads TGTGCCATCAGTTCCCACACGACTAGCGGGGACCAAGATACGCAGTATTTT.

The chain uses TRBV19 and TRBJ2-1; D perhaps matches TRBD2 (6 bases). The CDR3 spans 14 residues. The germline V gene encodes CDR1 LNHDA and CDR2 SQIVND (reference sequence). Trimming left V 5 bases short and J 5 bases short, with 13 bases between. CDR3 coding DNA: TGTGCCAGTAGTCGACGACTAGATAACAATGAGCAGTTCTTC. Protein product: CASSRRLDNNEQFF.

The gene calls are TRBV6-5 and TRBJ2-1, with 10 bases aligning to TRBD2. The CDR3 length is 16 residues. V trimming: 0 bases; J trimming: 6 bases; junction bases outside the gene matches: 5. The germline gives CDR1 MNHEY, CDR2 SVGAGI. The CDR3 loop is CASSYSSLAGSNEQFF. CDR3 coding DNA: TGTGCCAGCAGTTACTCATCACTAGCGGGAAGCAATGAGCAGTTCTTC.

There are many counts of this clonotype. CDR3 loop: CASSLGWGGETQYF. For the CDR3, the DNA is TGTGCCAGCAGCTTAGGATGGGGTGGAGAGACCCAGTACTTC. The chain joins TRBV7-2 to TRBJ2-5; D unclear. The CDR3 covers 14 residues. Germline CDR1 reads SGHTA; CDR2 reads FQGNSA. V gave up 1 base and J gave up 4 bases, with 10 bases separating them. The full variable domain, rest sourced from reference TRBV7-2 and TRBJ2-5, is GAGVSQSPSNKVTEKGKDVELRCDPISGHTALYWYRQSLGQGLEFLIYFQGNSAPDKSGLPSDRFSAERTGGSVSTLTIQRTQQEDSAVYLCASSLGWGGETQYFGPGTRLLVL.

This chain uses TRBV20-1 with TRBJ2-5; D may match TRBD1 or TRBD2 (5 bases each). Per the germline V gene, CDR1 is DFQATT and CDR2 is SNEGSKA (reference sequence). The ends were cut back, 3 bases at V and 5 bases at J, with 19 bases in the middle. The CDR3 is 15 amino acids. CDR3 residues: CSASPPGRGMETQYF. CDR3 coding DNA: TGCAGTGCTAGCCCCCCGGGAAGGGGCATGGAGACCCAGTACTTC.